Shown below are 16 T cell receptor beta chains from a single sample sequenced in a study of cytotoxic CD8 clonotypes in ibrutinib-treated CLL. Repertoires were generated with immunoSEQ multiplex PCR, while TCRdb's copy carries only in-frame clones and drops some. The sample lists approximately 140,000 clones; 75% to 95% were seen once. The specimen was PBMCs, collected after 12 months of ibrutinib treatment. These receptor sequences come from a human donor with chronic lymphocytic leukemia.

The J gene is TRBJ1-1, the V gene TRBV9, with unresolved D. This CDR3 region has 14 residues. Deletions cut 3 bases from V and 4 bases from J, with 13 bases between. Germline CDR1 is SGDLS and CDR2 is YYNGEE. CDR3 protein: CASSAQVPGTEAFF. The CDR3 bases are TGTGCCAGCAGCGCTCAGGTACCTGGCACTGAAGCTTTCTTT.

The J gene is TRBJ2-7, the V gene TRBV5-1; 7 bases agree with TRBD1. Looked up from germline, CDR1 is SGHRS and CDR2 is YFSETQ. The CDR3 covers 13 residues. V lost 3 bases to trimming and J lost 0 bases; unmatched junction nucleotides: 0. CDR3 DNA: TGCGCCAGCAGCTGGGACAGCTCCTACGAGCAGTACTTC. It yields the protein CASSWDSSYEQYF.

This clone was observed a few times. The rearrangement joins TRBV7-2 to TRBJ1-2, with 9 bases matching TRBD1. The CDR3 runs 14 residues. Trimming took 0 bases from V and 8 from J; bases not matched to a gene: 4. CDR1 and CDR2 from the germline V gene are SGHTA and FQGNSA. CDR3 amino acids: CASSLALQGAGYTF. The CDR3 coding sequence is TGTGCCAGCAGCTTAGCGCTACAGGGGGCGGGCTACACCTTC. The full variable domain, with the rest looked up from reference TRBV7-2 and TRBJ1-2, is GAGVSQSPSNKVTEKGKDVELRCDPISGHTALYWYRQSLGQGLEFLIYFQGNSAPDKSGLPSDRFSAERTGGSVSTLTIQRTQQEDSAVYLCASSLALQGAGYTFGSGTRLTVV.

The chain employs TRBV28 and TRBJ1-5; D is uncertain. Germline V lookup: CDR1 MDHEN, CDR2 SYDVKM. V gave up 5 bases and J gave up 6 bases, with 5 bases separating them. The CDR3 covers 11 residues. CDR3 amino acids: CASSHPQPQHF. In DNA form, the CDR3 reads TGTGCCAGCAGTCACCCTCAGCCCCAGCATTTT.

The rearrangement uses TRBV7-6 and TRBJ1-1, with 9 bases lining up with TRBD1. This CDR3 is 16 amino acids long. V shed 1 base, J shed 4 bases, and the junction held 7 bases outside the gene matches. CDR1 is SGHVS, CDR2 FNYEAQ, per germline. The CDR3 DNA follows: TGTGCCAGCAGCTTAGTGGGACAGGGCGGGGTCACTGAAGCTTTCTTT. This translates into CASSLVGQGGVTEAFF.

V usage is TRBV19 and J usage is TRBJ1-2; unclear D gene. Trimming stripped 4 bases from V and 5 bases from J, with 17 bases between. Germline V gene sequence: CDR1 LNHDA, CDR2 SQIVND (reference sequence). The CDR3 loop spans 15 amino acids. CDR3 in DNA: TGTGCCAGTAGTACTGGACCGGGAAATGGATATGGCTACACCTTC. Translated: CASSTGPGNGYGYTF.

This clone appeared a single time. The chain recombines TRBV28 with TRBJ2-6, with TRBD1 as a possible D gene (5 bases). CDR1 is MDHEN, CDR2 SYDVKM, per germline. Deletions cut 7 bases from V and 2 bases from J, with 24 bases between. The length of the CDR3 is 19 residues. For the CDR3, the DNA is TGTGCCAGCAAGCCCCAAGGGGCATTAAGTCGGGCTGGGGCCAACGTCCTGACTTTC. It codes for CASKPQGALSRAGANVLTF.

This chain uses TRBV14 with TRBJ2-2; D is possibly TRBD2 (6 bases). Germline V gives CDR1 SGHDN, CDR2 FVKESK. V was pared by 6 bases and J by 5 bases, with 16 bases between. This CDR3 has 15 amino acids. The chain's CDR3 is CASSLYGGGTGELFF. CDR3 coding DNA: TGTGCCAGCAGTCTCTATGGGGGAGGTACCGGGGAGCTGTTTTTT.

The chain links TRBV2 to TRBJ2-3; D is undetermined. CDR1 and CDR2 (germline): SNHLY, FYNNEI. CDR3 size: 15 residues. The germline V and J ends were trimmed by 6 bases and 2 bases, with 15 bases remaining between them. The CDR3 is CASRTPKYPTDTQYF. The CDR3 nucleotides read TGTGCCAGCAGGACTCCTAAGTATCCCACAGATACGCAGTATTTT.

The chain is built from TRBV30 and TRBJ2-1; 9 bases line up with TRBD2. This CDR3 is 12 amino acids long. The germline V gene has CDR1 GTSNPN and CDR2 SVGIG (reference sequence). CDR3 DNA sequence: TGTTTATTGCGGGAGGGGGACAATGAGCAGTTCTTC. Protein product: CLLREGDNEQFF. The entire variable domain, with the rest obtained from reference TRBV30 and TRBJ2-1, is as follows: SQTIHQWPATLVQPVGSPLSLECTVEGTSNPNLYWYRQAAGRGLQLLFYSVGIGQISSEVPQNLSASRPQDRQFILSSKKLLLSDSGFYLCLLREGDNEQFFGPGTRLTVL.

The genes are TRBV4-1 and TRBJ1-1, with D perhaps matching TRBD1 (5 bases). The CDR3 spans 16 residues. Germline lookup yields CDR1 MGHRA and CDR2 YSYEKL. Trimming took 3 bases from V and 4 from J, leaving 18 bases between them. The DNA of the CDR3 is TGCGCCAGCAGCCATGAAACGGGGGGTTCGGGCACTGAAGCTTTCTTT. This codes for CASSHETGGSGTEAFF.

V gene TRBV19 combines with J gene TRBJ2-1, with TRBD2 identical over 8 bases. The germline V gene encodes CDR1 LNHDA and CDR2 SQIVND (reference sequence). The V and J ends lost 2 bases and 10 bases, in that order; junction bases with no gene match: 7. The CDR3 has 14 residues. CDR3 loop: CASSIPRTSPEQFF. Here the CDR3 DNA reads TGTGCCAGTAGTATACCCCGGACTAGCCCGGAGCAGTTCTTC.

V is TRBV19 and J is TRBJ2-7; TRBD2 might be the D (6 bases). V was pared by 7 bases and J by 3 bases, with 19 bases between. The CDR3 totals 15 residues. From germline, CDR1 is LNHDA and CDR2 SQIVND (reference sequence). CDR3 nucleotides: TGTGCCAGTACCCTGGGACTTCTGGGTGACTACGAGCAGTACTTC. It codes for CASTLGLLGDYEQYF.

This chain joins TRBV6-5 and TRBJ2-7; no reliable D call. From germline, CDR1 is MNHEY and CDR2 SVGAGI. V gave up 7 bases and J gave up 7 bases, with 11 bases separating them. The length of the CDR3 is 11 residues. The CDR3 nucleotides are TGTGCCAGCACCAACGTGAGGGAGCAGTACTTC. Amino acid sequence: CASTNVREQYF.

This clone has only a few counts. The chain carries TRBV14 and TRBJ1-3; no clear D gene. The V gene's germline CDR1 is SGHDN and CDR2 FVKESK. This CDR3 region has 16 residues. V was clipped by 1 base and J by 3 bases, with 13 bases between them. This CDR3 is CASSQGPGLGGNTIYF. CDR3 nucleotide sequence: TGTGCCAGCAGCCAAGGGCCCGGCCTGGGTGGAAACACCATATATTTT.

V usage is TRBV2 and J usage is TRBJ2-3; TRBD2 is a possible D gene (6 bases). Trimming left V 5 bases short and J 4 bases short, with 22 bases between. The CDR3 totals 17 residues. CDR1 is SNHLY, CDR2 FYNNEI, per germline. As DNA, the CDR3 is TGTGCCAGCAGTACCGGATCCACACCCTGGAGGGCAGATACGCAGTATTTT. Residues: CASSTGSTPWRADTQYF.